One and the same sample provided the 31 T cell receptor beta chains below, sequenced in a study of cytomegalovirus exposure and HLA in healthy donors (dated by TCRdb to 2016 to 2017). Library construction relied on the immunoSEQ multiplex PCR assay. For the multiplex PCR, a mixture combining 60 forward primers for TCR Vbeta segments and 13 reverse primers for TCR Jbeta segments was used. Sourced from immuneACCESS, this table was stored by TCRdb with only in-frame sequences that have V and J called. A share of the clones is absent; for the studies checked, an unresolved V gene accounts for under half, and the remainder has no known explanation. The sample table on file contains around 80,000 clones. The ten largest clones represent less than 6% of the sample. Input material: PBMCs. The receptors originated from a man between 40 and 49 years old in good health and CMV-seronegative.

The J gene is TRBJ2-1, the V gene TRBV4-3, with 7 bases aligning to TRBD1. CDR3 size: 17 residues. J lost 2 bases, V lost 0 bases, and 7 bases had no gene match. Germline V gives CDR1 LGHNA, CDR2 YSLEER. CDR3 DNA sequence: TGCGCCAGCAGCCAAGAAGGTCAGGACAGGCCCTACAATGAGCAGTTCTTC. It codes for CASSQEGQDRPYNEQFF.

The chain couples TRBV6-6 to TRBJ2-7, with D possibly TRBD1 on 6 matching bases. CDR1 is MNHNY, CDR2 SVGAGI, per germline (reference sequence). The V gene lost 0 bases and the J gene lost 0 bases, with 9 bases spanning the gap. This CDR3 has 15 amino acids. The CDR3 sequence is CASSYSQGSSYEQYF. CDR3 sequence (DNA): TGTGCCAGCAGTTACTCTCAGGGGAGCTCCTACGAGCAGTACTTC.

To note about this clone: Compared with germline, one end of the junction differs, possibly owing to a read error. This chain connects TRBV20-1 to TRBJ1-2; D is undetermined. The germline CDR1 and CDR2 sequences are DFQATT and SNEGSKA (reference sequence). This CDR3 is 9 amino acids long. This CDR3 is CSALYDYTF. In DNA, the CDR3 is TGCAGTGCCCTCTATGACTACACCTTC.

V and J are TRBV19 and TRBJ1-4; 7 bases fit TRBD1. CDR3 length equals 14 residues. Trimming took 4 bases from V and 8 from J; bases not matched to a gene: 7. CDR1 and CDR2 from the germline V gene are LNHDA and SQIVND (reference sequence). The chain's CDR3 is CASSTGGIQEKLFF. DNA for the CDR3: TGTGCCAGTAGTACAGGGGGAATACAGGAAAAACTGTTTTTT. The full variable domain, completed using reference TRBV19 and TRBJ1-4, is DGGITQSPKYLFRKEGQNVTLSCEQNLNHDAMYWYRQDPGQGLRLIYYSQIVNDFQKGDIAEGYSVSREKKESFPLTVTSAQKNPTAFYLCASSTGGIQEKLFFGSGTQLSVL.

The chain carries TRBV29-1 and TRBJ2-7, with 14 bases aligning to TRBD2. Germline CDR1 is SQVTM and CDR2 is ANQGSEA. The V and J ends lost 0 bases and 4 bases, in that order; junction bases with no gene match: 2. The CDR3 extends over 15 amino acids. The CDR3 loop reads CSVEDWTSGRYEQYF. The CDR3 DNA follows: TGCAGCGTTGAAGACTGGACTAGCGGGAGGTACGAGCAGTACTTC.

This chain connects TRBV11-2 to TRBJ1-1, with D uncertain. V was cut by 10 bases and J by 4 bases, with 10 bases left in between. Looked up from germline, CDR1 is SGHAT and CDR2 is FQNNGV. The CDR3 extends over 11 amino acids. In DNA form, the CDR3 reads TGTGCCACCCTCCAGGTCACTGAAGCTTTCTTT. This encodes CATLQVTEAFF.

DNA of the CDR3: TGTGCCAGCGCGGGACAGCTTGCCTACGAGCAGTACTTC. Its translation: CASAGQLAYEQYF. The chain uses TRBV10-3 and TRBJ2-7; the D gene is possibly TRBD1 (7 bases). Germline CDR1 ENHRY, CDR2 SYGVKD. CDR3 size: 13 residues. Trimming took 10 bases from V and 2 from J, leaving 15 bases between them.

The chain has TRBV9 and TRBJ1-2, with 7 nucleotides matching TRBD1. CDR1 and CDR2 (germline): SGDLS, YYNGEE. V shed 3 bases, J shed 7 bases, and the junction held 15 bases outside the gene matches. This CDR3 has 16 amino acids. The CDR3 sequence is CASSAGQSKVSFGYTF. The DNA of the CDR3 is TGTGCCAGCAGCGCGGGACAGAGTAAGGTCAGTTTTGGCTACACCTTC.

The V gene is TRBV4-3, the J gene TRBJ1-3; perhaps TRBD1 as D (5 bases). The V end was cut by 0 bases, the J end by 2 bases, with 11 bases between. This CDR3 is built from 16 residues. Germline V gene data show CDR1 as LGHNA and CDR2 as YSLEER. The CDR3 DNA is TGCGCCAGCAGCCAAGATAACGCAGGGACTGGAAACACCATATATTTT. Translated, it gives CASSQDNAGTGNTIYF.

The chain couples TRBV6-5 to TRBJ1-4; 8 bases agree with TRBD1. The germline V gene has CDR1 MNHEY and CDR2 SVGAGI. Unmatched junction bases numbered 7, after V lost 0 bases and J lost 10 bases. The length of the CDR3 is 15 residues. The CDR3 region is CASSYSDRAGGKLFF. CDR3 in DNA: TGTGCCAGCAGTTACTCGGACAGGGCAGGGGGAAAACTGTTTTTT.

The chain recombines TRBV2 with TRBJ2-3; 8 bases agree with TRBD1. The ends lost 9 bases at V and 2 bases at J; junction bases unmatched: 10. The CDR3 has 15 residues. From germline, CDR1 is SNHLY and CDR2 FYNNEI. The CDR3 loop reads CASLPDRDFTDTQYF. Written as DNA, the CDR3 is TGTGCCAGTCTCCCGGACAGGGACTTCACAGATACGCAGTATTTT.

The chain recombines TRBV10-3 with TRBJ2-6; TRBD1 matches at 7 bases. This CDR3 spans 17 amino acids. Trimming removed 3 bases from V and 0 bases from J; junction bases left unmatched: 5. Per germline, CDR1 ENHRY and CDR2 SYGVKD. The CDR3 DNA reads as TGTGCCATCAGTGATGACAGGGTTGGCTCTGGGGCCAACGTCCTGACTTTC. Its translation: CAISDDRVGSGANVLTF.

The CDR3 sequence: CASTDTSGTDTQYF. CDR3 in DNA: TGTGCCAGCACCGATACTAGCGGCACAGATACGCAGTATTTT. The chain uses TRBV11-2 and TRBJ2-3, with 7 bases identical to TRBD2. Germline trimming cut 7 bases from V and 1 base from J; bases unmatched to any gene: 5. CDR3 size: 14 residues. CDR1 is SGHAT, CDR2 FQNNGV, per germline. Variable domain in full (rest from reference TRBV11-2 and TRBJ2-3): EAGVAQSPRYKIIEKRQSVAFWCNPISGHATLYWYQQILGQGPKLLIQFQNNGVVDDSQLPKDRFSAERLKGVDSTLKIQPAKLEDSAVYLCASTDTSGTDTQYFGPGTRLTVL.

This chain uses TRBV2 with TRBJ1-1; D might be TRBD1 (5 bases). Per the germline V gene, CDR1 is SNHLY and CDR2 is FYNNEI. The CDR3 loop spans 13 amino acids. The ends were cut back, 6 bases at V and 2 bases at J, with 10 bases in the middle. This chain's CDR3 is CASSDQGNTEAFF. For the CDR3, the DNA is TGTGCCAGCAGCGACCAGGGTAACACTGAAGCTTTCTTT.

CDR3 DNA: TGTGCCAGCAGCTGGGTTTCCCAGGGGGATACGCAGTATTTT. Its protein product is CASSWVSQGDTQYF. This chain joins TRBV5-5 and TRBJ2-3; D may be TRBD1 (6 bases). The CDR3 spans 14 residues. Germline V CDR1 and CDR2: SGHKS, YYEKEE (reference sequence). Trimming shortened V by 3 bases and J by 6 bases, and 14 bases separated the two germline ends.

The gene calls are TRBV7-8 and TRBJ1-1; no clear D gene. Germline V lookup: CDR1 SGHVS, CDR2 FQNEAQ. The V gene lost 0 bases and the J gene lost 1 base, with 15 bases spanning the gap. The CDR3 runs 17 residues. For the CDR3, the DNA is TGTGCCAGCAGCTTAGCGTTGGTGCGGAGCCGGAACACTGAAGCTTTCTTT. Protein: CASSLALVRSRNTEAFF.

This sequence joins TRBV19 and TRBJ2-5; 10 nucleotides align to TRBD1. After removal of 5 bases from V and 6 bases from J, the junction contained 6 bases not matched to a gene. The CDR3 is made up of 14 amino acids. Per germline, CDR1 LNHDA and CDR2 SQIVND (reference sequence). The CDR3 DNA reads TGTGCCAGTAGTGACGGACAGGGGGGGAAGACCCAGTACTTC. This encodes CASSDGQGGKTQYF.

The V call is TRBV5-1, the J call TRBJ2-3, with 7 nucleotides matching TRBD2. The V gene's germline CDR1 is SGHRS and CDR2 YFSETQ. The CDR3 runs 14 residues. The V and J ends lost 3 bases and 2 bases, in that order; junction bases with no gene match: 3. The CDR3 nucleotides are TGCGCCAGCAGCTCCAGCGGGACCACAGATACGCAGTATTTT. Its translation is CASSSSGTTDTQYF. The full variable domain, in which reference TRBV5-1 and TRBJ2-3 provide the parts outside the CDR3, is KAGVTQTPRYLIKTRGQQVTLSCSPISGHRSVSWYQQTPGQGLQFLFEYFSETQRNKGNFPGRFSGRQFSNSRSEMNVSTLELGDSALYLCASSSSGTTDTQYFGPGTRLTVL.

CDR3 in DNA: TGTGCCAGCAGAAGACAGGGAGGTAATGAAAAACTGTTTTTT. Residues: CASRRQGGNEKLFF. The rearrangement links TRBV7-6 to TRBJ1-4, with 7 bases aligning to TRBD1. Germline V gene sequence: CDR1 SGHVS, CDR2 FNYEAQ. The CDR3 consists of 14 residues. The V segment lost 6 bases and the J segment 4 bases; nucleotides outside the gene matches: 5.

The chain has TRBV27 and TRBJ1-2; no reliable D call. Germline-derived CDR1 and CDR2 are MNHEY and SMNVEV (reference sequence). The V end was cut by 1 base, the J end by 2 bases, with 20 bases between. This CDR3 has 18 amino acids. The CDR3 spells CASSLFGVDNRKNYGYTF. CDR3 coding DNA: TGTGCCAGCAGTTTATTCGGGGTCGACAATCGTAAGAACTATGGCTACACCTTC.

This chain connects TRBV7-9 to TRBJ2-1; the D is unclear. Trimming removed 1 base from V and 3 bases from J, with 4 bases in between. The CDR3 totals 13 residues. CDR1 and CDR2 from the germline V gene are SEHNR and FQNEAQ (reference sequence). CDR3 sequence (DNA): TGTGCCAGCAGCTTAGACGGCTACAATGAGCAGTTCTTC. The encoded protein is CASSLDGYNEQFF. The whole variable domain, filled in from reference TRBV7-9 and TRBJ2-1, reads DTGVSQNPRHKITKRGQNVTFRCDPISEHNRLYWYRQTLGQGPEFLTYFQNEAQLEKSRLLSDRFSAERPKGSFSTLEIQRTEQGDSAMYLCASSLDGYNEQFFGPGTRLTVL.

This chain connects TRBV5-4 to TRBJ2-2; TRBD2 aligns across 8 bases. The V and J ends lost 4 bases and 4 bases, in that order; junction bases with no gene match: 6. The CDR3 has 15 residues. CDR1 SGHNT and CDR2 YYREEE come from the germline V gene (reference sequence). CDR3 nucleotide sequence: TGTGCCAGCAGCCCGGGGGGGCGGGCCACCGGGGAGCTGTTTTTT. Translating it yields CASSPGGRATGELFF.

Here the CDR3 DNA reads TGCGCCAGCAGCCAAGGAGTTATTACTTTCCGGGGCTACACCTTC. It encodes CASSQGVITFRGYTF. This chain connects TRBV4-3 to TRBJ1-2, with no clear D. The CDR3 is 15 amino acids. Trimming pared 1 base from V and 8 bases from J, leaving 17 bases between. Germline assignment: CDR1 LGHNA and CDR2 YSLEER.

The V and J genes are TRBV5-6 and TRBJ1-5; D is undetermined. The CDR3 covers 15 residues. Trimming cost V 1 base and J 5 bases, with 13 bases left between them. The germline gives CDR1 SGHDT, CDR2 YYEEEE. In DNA form, the CDR3 reads TGTGCCAGCAGCTTGTCTCTGGGAGGATATCAGCCCCAGCATTTT. This codes for CASSLSLGGYQPQHF.

V and J are TRBV30 and TRBJ1-6, with 9 bases matching TRBD1. Germline CDR1 reads GTSNPN; CDR2 reads SVGIG (reference sequence). The CDR3 has 15 residues. V shed 0 bases, J shed 9 bases, and the junction held 6 bases outside the gene matches. CDR3 DNA: TGTGCCTGGAGTGTAAGGGGACAGGGAGGTTCACCCCTCCACTTT. Translation: CAWSVRGQGGSPLHF.

The chain links TRBV4-1 to TRBJ2-7, with D possibly TRBD2 on 6 matching bases. Germline V gene data show CDR1 as MGHRA and CDR2 as YSYEKL. The CDR3 consists of 13 residues. Trimming took 1 base from V and 6 from J, leaving 10 bases between them. This chain's CDR3 is CASSQGDSPEQYF. CDR3 DNA sequence: TGCGCCAGCAGCCAAGGGGACTCCCCCGAGCAGTACTTC.

V is TRBV19 and J is TRBJ1-5; no firm D call. V was clipped by 7 bases and J by 1 base, with 17 bases between them. The CDR3 loop spans 16 amino acids. Germline CDR1 reads LNHDA; CDR2 reads SQIVND (reference sequence). The CDR3 is CASTLRPGISNQPQHF. CDR3 nucleotides: TGTGCCAGTACCCTTCGCCCGGGGATAAGCAATCAGCCCCAGCATTTT. Using reference TRBV19 and TRBJ1-5 for the parts outside the CDR3, the full variable domain is DGGITQSPKYLFRKEGQNVTLSCEQNLNHDAMYWYRQDPGQGLRLIYYSQIVNDFQKGDIAEGYSVSREKKESFPLTVTSAQKNPTAFYLCASTLRPGISNQPQHFGDGTRLSIL.

This chain links TRBV7-9 with TRBJ2-5; D is undetermined. The germline CDR1 and CDR2 sequences are SEHNR and FQNEAQ (reference sequence). The CDR3 spans 12 residues. Trimming cost V 4 bases and J 4 bases, with 7 bases left between them. The CDR3: CASSSSLETQYF. The CDR3 DNA follows: TGTGCCAGCAGCTCTAGTTTAGAGACCCAGTACTTC.

CDR3 residues: CSVEGVAGGYTGELFF. For the CDR3, the DNA is TGCAGCGTTGAAGGGGTAGCGGGAGGTTACACCGGGGAGCTGTTTTTT. The chain links TRBV29-1 to TRBJ2-2, with 10 bases identical to TRBD2. CDR1 and CDR2 (germline): SQVTM, ANQGSEA. Trimming at V came to 1 base and at J to 3 bases, leaving 5 bases not matched to a gene. The CDR3 sequence is 16 residues long.

J is TRBJ2-7 and V is TRBV2, with D perhaps matching TRBD1 (6 bases). The V end was cut by 10 bases, the J end by 3 bases, with 13 bases between. The V gene's germline CDR1 is SNHLY and CDR2 FYNNEI. This CDR3 is 12 amino acids long. The CDR3 protein is CATRDTNYEQYF. The CDR3 bases are TGTGCCACCCGGGACACAAACTACGAGCAGTACTTC.

The rearrangement uses TRBV7-9 and TRBJ2-1, with TRBD2 matching over 7 bases. Germline V gene sequence: CDR1 SEHNR, CDR2 FQNEAQ (reference sequence). This CDR3 is built from 14 residues. The V segment lost 0 bases and the J segment 5 bases; nucleotides outside the gene matches: 1. The CDR3 nucleotides read TGTGCCAGCAGCTTAGCGGGAGGGCACAATGAGCAGTTCTTC. It codes for CASSLAGGHNEQFF.